The 27 T cell receptor beta chains below come from one sample, sequenced in a study of shared clonotypes between healthy human individuals. Profiled with immunoSEQ multiplex PCR; TCRdb holds only in-frame clones, not every one. Of some 2 million clones in the sample, 85% to 95% were seen once. The specimen was naive CD4+ T cells sorted from blood. Subset described: CD45RA+ positively selected. The receptors derive from a man aged 18 to 35 in good health.

This clone has just one count. The rearrangement links TRBV4-1 to TRBJ1-1; D is uncertain. The length of the CDR3 is 13 residues. Germline lookup yields CDR1 MGHRA and CDR2 YSYEKL. V lost 1 base and J lost 4, with 7 bases in between. CDR3 protein: CASSQVTPTEAFF. CDR3 DNA: TGCGCCAGCAGCCAAGTGACCCCCACTGAAGCTTTCTTT.

The chain employs TRBV7-2 and TRBJ2-7, with 10 bases identical to TRBD2. CDR1 SGHTA and CDR2 FQGNSA come from the germline V gene. This CDR3 has 15 amino acids. V shed 5 bases, J shed 0 bases, and the junction held 4 bases outside the gene matches. The DNA for the CDR3 is TGTGCCAGCAGCATAACTAGCGGGGTCTCCTACGAGCAGTACTTC. It codes for CASSITSGVSYEQYF.

About this clone: The junction does not match germline at one end; this may be a read error. The chain joins TRBV5-1 to TRBJ2-7; tentatively, D is TRBD1 (6 bases). CDR3 size: 14 residues. Germline CDR1 reads SGHRS; CDR2 reads YFSETQ. The CDR3 DNA reads TGCGCCAGCTCCAGATGGGACACCTCCCACGAGCAGTACTTC. As protein: CASSRWDTSHEQYF. The variable domain in full, with the rest retrieved from reference TRBV5-1 and TRBJ2-7, is KAGVTQTPRYLIKTRGQQVTLSCSPISGHRSVSWYQQTPGQGLQFLFEYFSETQRNKGNFPGRFSGRQFSNSRSEMNVSTLELGDSALYLCASSRWDTSHEQYFGPGTRLTVT.

The chain employs TRBV11-2 and TRBJ2-7; 7 bases align to TRBD1. The CDR3 has 16 residues. Per germline, CDR1 SGHAT and CDR2 FQNNGV. V shed 1 base, J shed 2 bases, and the junction held 8 bases outside the gene matches. Written as DNA, the CDR3 is TGTGCCAGCAGCTTAGTGAGGGGGCGGTTTACCTACGAGCAGTACTTC. Encoded protein: CASSLVRGRFTYEQYF. Full variable domain (rest looked up from reference TRBV11-2 and TRBJ2-7): EAGVAQSPRYKIIEKRQSVAFWCNPISGHATLYWYQQILGQGPKLLIQFQNNGVVDDSQLPKDRFSAERLKGVDSTLKIQPAKLEDSAVYLCASSLVRGRFTYEQYFGPGTRLTVT.

The rearrangement joins TRBV2 to TRBJ2-1; tentatively, D is TRBD2 (6 bases). The CDR3 runs 16 residues. Deletions cut 3 bases from V and 0 bases from J, with 12 bases between. The germline V gene encodes CDR1 SNHLY and CDR2 FYNNEI. The CDR3 DNA reads as TGTGCCAGCAGTGAGACGCGGGATAACTCCTACAATGAGCAGTTCTTC. It specifies CASSETRDNSYNEQFF.

The V call is TRBV6-6, the J call TRBJ2-7; 9 bases map to TRBD1. Germline values: CDR1 MNHNY, CDR2 SVGAGI (reference sequence). The CDR3 runs to 14 residues. The J segment lost 4 bases and the V segment lost 3 bases, leaving 4 bases of the junction unmatched. CDR3: CASSYRTGVYEQYF. The CDR3 DNA sequence: TGTGCCAGCAGTTATAGGACAGGGGTATACGAGCAGTACTTC.

This clone was found once. This chain links TRBV5-6 with TRBJ2-7, with D perhaps assigned TRBD1 or TRBD2 (6 bases each). The CDR3 is 13 amino acids. Germline assignment: CDR1 SGHDT and CDR2 YYEEEE. The V end was cut by 3 bases, the J end by 5 bases, with 12 bases between. The CDR3 protein is CASSSRGADEQYF. Written as DNA, the CDR3 is TGTGCCAGCAGCTCGAGGGGGGCCGACGAGCAGTACTTC.

CDR3 coding DNA: TGTGCCAGCTATCCAGGGGCCAACGTCCTGACTTTC. It codes for CASYPGANVLTF. The J gene is TRBJ2-6, the V gene TRBV6-6; D unresolved. The CDR3 has 12 amino acids. Germline V gene sequence: CDR1 MNHNY, CDR2 SVGAGI (reference sequence). Trimming cost V 8 bases and J 4 bases, with 6 bases left between them.

The chain joins TRBV30 to TRBJ2-5; D gene ambiguous. This CDR3 has 14 amino acids. Germline values: CDR1 GTSNPN, CDR2 SVGIG (reference sequence). With 0 bases removed from V and 2 bases from J, the gap between germline ends came to 10 bases. DNA of the CDR3: TGTGCCTGGAGTGTAAGTAACGAGCAAGAGACCCAGTACTTC. This codes for CAWSVSNEQETQYF.

Comment on this clone: Additional DNA sequences in this sample encode the identical CDR3. The rearrangement uses TRBV28 and TRBJ2-2, with a possible D match to TRBD2 (6 bases). The CDR3 consists of 14 residues. V was pared by 2 bases and J by 4 bases, with 8 bases between. Germline lookup yields CDR1 MDHEN and CDR2 SYDVKM. In nucleotides, the CDR3 is TGTGCCAGCAGTTTACAGGGAGGCACCGGGGAGCTGTTTTTT. It encodes CASSLQGGTGELFF. The full variable domain, in which reference TRBV28 and TRBJ2-2 provide the parts outside the CDR3, is DVKVTQSSRYLVKRTGEKVFLECVQDMDHENMFWYRQDPGLGLRLIYFSYDVKMKEKGDIPEGYSVSREKKERFSLILESASTNQTSMYLCASSLQGGTGELFFGEGSRLTVL.

The chain is built from TRBV28 and TRBJ2-7; possible D gene TRBD1, 5 bases. Between the trimmed V and J ends, which lost 3 bases and 2 bases, there was a span of 17 bases. The CDR3 is made up of 16 amino acids. Germline CDR1 reads MDHEN; CDR2 reads SYDVKM. In DNA form, the CDR3 reads TGTGCCAGCAGTTTTAGGGGCAGACTCCAGACCTACGAGCAGTACTTC. This codes for CASSFRGRLQTYEQYF.

CDR3 loop: CASSSHPSPLHF. The CDR3 DNA is TGTGCCAGCAGCTCCCACCCATCACCCCTCCACTTT. V gene TRBV7-9 combines with J gene TRBJ1-6, with no clear D. Trimming took 4 bases from V and 10 from J, leaving 8 bases between them. The CDR3 totals 12 residues. In germline, CDR1 is SEHNR, CDR2 FQNEAQ (reference sequence).

The chain is built from TRBV6-1 and TRBJ2-4; D is unresolved. The germline V gene has CDR1 MNHNS and CDR2 SASEGT. V lost 6 bases, J lost 1 base, and 10 bases lay in between. This CDR3 region has 14 residues. The CDR3, as DNA: TGTGCCAGCAGCCACGCCGGGGCCAAAAACATTCAGTACTTC. Protein sequence: CASSHAGAKNIQYF.

V gene TRBV11-3 combines with J gene TRBJ2-6; D not certain. There are 15 residues in the CDR3. Germline assignment: CDR1 SGHNT and CDR2 YENEEA. V dropped 4 bases and J dropped 0 bases, with 7 bases sitting between them. The CDR3 DNA sequence: TGTGCCAGCAGCTCAACGGTCTCTGGGGCCAACGTCCTGACTTTC. Residues: CASSSTVSGANVLTF.

V usage is TRBV7-2 and J usage is TRBJ2-2; tentatively, D is TRBD2 (5 bases). Germline CDR1 is SGHTA and CDR2 is FQGNSA. Trimming left V 5 bases short and J 4 bases short, with 8 bases between. The CDR3 is 13 amino acids. CDR3 in DNA: TGTGCCAGCAGCCCAGCGGTCACCGGGGAGCTGTTTTTT. This sequence encodes CASSPAVTGELFF.

This clone was counted once. V usage is TRBV7-2 and J usage is TRBJ2-7; the D gene is possibly TRBD1 (5 bases). The germline V gene encodes CDR1 SGHTA and CDR2 FQGNSA. V was clipped by 7 bases and J by 4 bases, with 14 bases between them. The CDR3 sequence is 13 residues long. The DNA of the CDR3 is TGTGCCAGCACCCCCTCGACAGTTTACGAGCAGTACTTC. This sequence encodes CASTPSTVYEQYF.

The chain couples TRBV7-9 to TRBJ2-1; TRBD2 agrees at 10 bases. Germline V CDR1 and CDR2: SEHNR, FQNEAQ (reference sequence). CDR3 length: 14 amino acids. The V and J ends lost 4 bases and 9 bases, in that order; junction bases with no gene match: 6. CDR3 sequence (DNA): TGTGCCAGCAGCTCTAGCGGGAGCTTAGGTGAGCAGTTCTTC. This codes for CASSSSGSLGEQFF.

Points on this clone: At one end the junction does not follow the germline gene, possibly because of a read error. The rearrangement joins TRBV19 to TRBJ2-5; D is perhaps TRBD1 (7 bases). The germline V gene has CDR1 LNHDA and CDR2 SQIVND (reference sequence). CDR3 length equals 14 residues. As DNA, the CDR3 is TGTGCCAGTAGAAGGACAGGAGGGGAGGCCCCCCATTACTTC. It codes for CASRRTGGEAPHYF.

This chain joins TRBV30 and TRBJ2-1, with 7 bases identical to TRBD1. Germline loops: CDR1 GTSNPN, CDR2 SVGIG (reference sequence). The CDR3 has 15 residues. The junction had 6 bases not matched to a gene; V was cut back by 2 bases and J by 2 bases. CDR3 amino acids: CAWSPGTDAYNEQFF. Written as DNA, the CDR3 is TGTGCCTGGAGTCCCGGGACAGACGCCTACAATGAGCAGTTCTTC.

For this clone: The sample contains more than one DNA sequence encoding this CDR3. J is TRBJ2-7 and V is TRBV18; 12 nucleotides line up with TRBD2. The CDR3 runs 14 residues. J gave up 4 bases and V 3 bases, and 1 base lay outside the gene matches. Germline CDR1 is KGHSH and CDR2 is LQKENI. CDR3 sequence reads: CASSPGLAGYEQYF. CDR3 in DNA: TGTGCCAGCTCACCTGGACTAGCGGGGTACGAGCAGTACTTC.

The chain uses TRBV6-1 and TRBJ1-3, with D unclear. In germline, CDR1 is MNHNS, CDR2 SASEGT. The CDR3 consists of 12 residues. V was pared by 8 bases and J by 16 bases, with 21 bases between. In DNA form, the CDR3 reads TGTGCCAGCGGGATAGGAACGTCGGTTCTCTATTTT. This gives the protein CASGIGTSVLYF.

The genes are TRBV4-3 and TRBJ2-4; D is perhaps TRBD1 or TRBD2 (5 bases each). Germline values: CDR1 LGHNA, CDR2 YSLEER. Trimming removed 0 bases from V and 7 bases from J, with 16 bases in between. The CDR3 runs to 16 residues. CDR3 protein: CASSQDLAGTPNIQYF. The CDR3 DNA is TGCGCCAGCAGCCAAGATCTTGCCGGGACGCCGAACATTCAGTACTTC.

The rearrangement joins TRBV7-9 to TRBJ2-7; D may be TRBD1 or TRBD2 (5 bases each). The CDR3 has 14 amino acids. V was cut by 5 bases and J by 0 bases, with 11 bases left in between. Germline CDR1 SEHNR, CDR2 FQNEAQ (reference sequence). The CDR3 loop reads CASSPDGTSYEQYF. Here the CDR3 DNA reads TGTGCCAGCAGCCCCGATGGGACCTCCTACGAGCAGTACTTC.

This chain connects TRBV10-3 to TRBJ2-2, with D perhaps matching TRBD2 (5 bases). The V and J ends lost 0 bases and 5 bases respectively, with 10 bases between them. The CDR3 totals 15 residues. The germline V gene has CDR1 ENHRY and CDR2 SYGVKD. CDR3 DNA: TGTGCCATCAGTGAGTCGGTGTCGGGGACCGGGGAGCTGTTTTTT. Its translation is CAISESVSGTGELFF.

This clone appeared many times. Other DNA sequences in the same sample also yield this CDR3. The gene calls are TRBV7-9 and TRBJ2-1; TRBD2 matches at 7 bases. Germline V gene data show CDR1 as SEHNR and CDR2 as FQNEAQ (reference sequence). This CDR3 is 13 amino acids long. V lost 3 bases to trimming and J lost 7 bases; unmatched junction nucleotides: 3. The chain's CDR3 is CASSFMGGNEQFF. The CDR3 nucleotides are TGTGCCAGCAGCTTTATGGGGGGGAATGAGCAGTTCTTC.

Comments on this clone: Other nucleotide sequences from this sample produce the same CDR3. The chain combines TRBV6-5 with TRBJ1-6, with no clear D. The germline V gene encodes CDR1 MNHEY and CDR2 SVGAGI. This CDR3 is 15 amino acids long. The V end was cut by 0 bases, the J end by 5 bases, with 8 bases between. CDR3 DNA: TGTGCCAGCAGTTACTCGACGGTAAATAATTCACCCCTCCACTTT. Translating gives CASSYSTVNNSPLHF.

V and J are TRBV28 and TRBJ2-3, with D unresolved. CDR1 and CDR2 from the germline V gene are MDHEN and SYDVKM. V was clipped by 8 bases and J by 4 bases, with 16 bases between them. This CDR3 is built from 14 residues. This CDR3 is CASARPLTPDTQYF. The CDR3 coding sequence is TGTGCCAGCGCTAGGCCCCTAACCCCAGATACGCAGTATTTT.